This TCR beta chain was sequenced for a study of control samples from healthy donors and cancer patients. This clone was observed a single time. In germline, CDR1 is MNHEY, CDR2 SVGAGI. Between the trimmed V and J ends, which lost 7 bases and 7 bases, there was a span of 19 bases. This CDR3 comprises 14 residues. Data came from immunoSEQ multiplex PCR; TCRdb stores just in-frame clones and leaves some out. The data contain about 160,000 clones, about 95% of them seen just once; the ten biggest clones take up around 13%. The sequence was collected from a man aged 55 to 70 with colorectal cancer. Sequencing used PBMCs. V usage is TRBV6-5 and J usage is TRBJ1-2; D gene ambiguous. CDR3 bases: TGTGCCAGCACCCAGACGCCGAAGGGCGGTGGCTACACCTTC. Its translation is CASTQTPKGGGYTF.